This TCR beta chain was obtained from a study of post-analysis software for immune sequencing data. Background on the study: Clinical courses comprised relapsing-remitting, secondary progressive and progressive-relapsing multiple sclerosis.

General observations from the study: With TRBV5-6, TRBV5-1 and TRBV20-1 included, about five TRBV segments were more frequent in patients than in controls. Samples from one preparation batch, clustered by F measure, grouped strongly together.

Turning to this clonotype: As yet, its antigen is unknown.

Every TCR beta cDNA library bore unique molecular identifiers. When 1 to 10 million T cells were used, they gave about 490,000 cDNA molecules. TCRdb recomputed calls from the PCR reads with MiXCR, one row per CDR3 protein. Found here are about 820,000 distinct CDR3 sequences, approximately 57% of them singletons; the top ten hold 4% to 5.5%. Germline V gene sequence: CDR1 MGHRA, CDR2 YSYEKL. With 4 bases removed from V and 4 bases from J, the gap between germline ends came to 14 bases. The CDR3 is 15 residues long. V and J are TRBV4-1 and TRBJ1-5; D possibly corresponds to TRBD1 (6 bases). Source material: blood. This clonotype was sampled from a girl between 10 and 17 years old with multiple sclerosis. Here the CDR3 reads CASSPLAGVNQPQHF. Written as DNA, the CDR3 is TGCGCCAGCAGCCCCCTGGCAGGGGTGAATCAGCCCCAGCATTTT.